Described below is a single T cell receptor (beta chain) sequence and its context. This entry comes from a study of CD8+CD57+ T cells in acquired aplastic anemia. Background on the study: Sorted CD4+ and CD8+ cell DNA averaged 3.2 ug. Healthy-donor CD4+ cells averaged about 11 million reads.

It was genomic DNA that served as the template for profiling TCR beta VDJ and CDR3. TCRdb re-called the reads through MiXCR, storing one row per CDR3 protein. The table lists over 35,000 distinct CDR3 sequences, 55% to 80% of them singletons. CDR1 and CDR2 (germline): DFQATT, SNEGSKA (reference sequence). The CDR3 has 13 amino acids. V shed 0 bases and J 8 bases; nucleotides not matched to a gene: 4. The chain is built from TRBV20-1 and TRBJ1-2, with 9 bases fitting TRBD1. Sequenced input: sorted CD4+, CD8+, or CD8+CD57+ T cells (not recorded which) from PBMCs. The sequence came from a human donor in good health, serving as a control. CDR3 amino acids: CSAREGTGKGYTF. CDR3 nucleotide sequence: TGCAGTGCTAGAGAAGGGACAGGGAAGGGCTACACCTTC.